Shown below are 26 T cell receptor beta chains from a single sample sequenced in a study of shared clonotypes between healthy human individuals. The table came from immunoSEQ multiplex PCR; TCRdb's copy has only in-frame clones and leaves some out. This table holds some 790,000 clones, roughly two thirds found once. Sequenced input: memory CD4+ T cells sorted from blood. Subset indicated: CD45RA-negative fraction. The receptor source for this set is a woman in her 30s in good health.

This sequence joins TRBV4-1 and TRBJ2-5; D remains ambiguous. Trimming took off 0 bases at V and 2 bases at J, with 1 base between the two ends. The CDR3 consists of 12 residues. Per the germline V gene, CDR1 is MGHRA and CDR2 is YSYEKL. The CDR3 protein is CASSQDQETQYF. DNA for the CDR3: TGCGCCAGCAGCCAAGATCAAGAGACCCAGTACTTC.

Note on this clone: It is unclear where the CDR3 begins or ends on the DNA, so no DNA is shown, and the CDR3 is as TCRdb lists it. The chain carries TRBV5-1 and TRBJ2-5. Germline V CDR1 and CDR2: SGHRS, YFSETQ. The CDR3 sequence runs 13 residues, both termini included. CDR3 region: CASRVSVPETQYF.

J is TRBJ1-3 and V is TRBV7-3; maybe TRBD1 (6 bases). Trimming left V 2 bases short and J 0 bases short, with 8 bases between. The CDR3 loop spans 15 amino acids. Germline V gene data show CDR1 as SGHTA and CDR2 as FQGTGA. The CDR3 reads CASSLGQNSGNTIYF. The CDR3 nucleotides are TGTGCCAGCAGCTTAGGACAGAACTCTGGAAACACCATATATTTT.

This chain connects TRBV11-2 to TRBJ2-7; D uncertain. In germline, CDR1 is SGHAT, CDR2 FQNNGV. Trimming took 6 bases from V and 0 from J, leaving 15 bases between them. The length of the CDR3 is 15 residues. The CDR3 coding sequence is TGTGCCAGCAGACATCGGAAAGGGAACTCCTACGAGCAGTACTTC. Translating gives CASRHRKGNSYEQYF.

The chain employs TRBV7-9 and TRBJ2-1, with 7 bases that match TRBD2. The CDR3 is 14 amino acids. Germline CDR1 and CDR2: SEHNR and FQNEAQ (reference sequence). V shed 7 bases, J shed 0 bases, and the junction held 3 bases outside the gene matches. CDR3 in DNA: TGTGCCAGCACGCGGGGGAGCTCCTACAATGAGCAGTTCTTC. Its protein is CASTRGSSYNEQFF.

The rearrangement uses TRBV25-1 and TRBJ2-1; the match to TRBD1 covers 7 bases. Trimming cost V 5 bases and J 0 bases; bases outside gene matches: 10. This CDR3 contains 17 residues. Germline CDR1 MGHDK, CDR2 SYGVNS. Here the CDR3 DNA reads TGTGCCAGCAGTAGCCCCACAGGGGTCGGCTCCTACAATGAGCAGTTCTTC. Its translation: CASSSPTGVGSYNEQFF.

The V and J genes are TRBV7-8 and TRBJ1-1, with 7 bases that match TRBD1. This CDR3 has 14 amino acids. CDR1 is SGHVS and CDR2 is FQNEAQ in the germline V gene. Trimming cost V 5 bases and J 3 bases; bases outside gene matches: 6. The CDR3 region is CASSPRQGYTEAFF. The CDR3 DNA reads as TGTGCCAGCAGCCCAAGACAGGGTTACACTGAAGCTTTCTTT.

V gene TRBV5-1 combines with J gene TRBJ2-1; maybe TRBD2 (6 bases). The CDR3 is made up of 17 amino acids. CDR1 SGHRS and CDR2 YFSETQ come from the germline V gene. Trimming took off 4 bases at V and 0 bases at J, with 17 bases between the two ends. The CDR3 sequence: CASSISGGFSSYNEQFF. CDR3 coding DNA: TGCGCCAGCAGCATTTCCGGGGGATTCTCCTCCTACAATGAGCAGTTCTTC.

This clone turned up a few times. The chain has TRBV7-9 and TRBJ2-7; a weak D match, TRBD2 (6 bases). Germline assignment: CDR1 SEHNR and CDR2 FQNEAQ (reference sequence). The CDR3 sequence is 11 residues long. Trimming pared 5 bases from V and 12 bases from J, leaving 14 bases between. Written as DNA, the CDR3 is TGTGCCAGCAGCGCACCGGGAGTACTGTACTTC. Its translation: CASSAPGVLYF.

V and J are TRBV29-1 and TRBJ1-1, with no clear D. This CDR3 region has 13 residues. V lost 3 bases to trimming and J lost 5 bases, with 13 bases between them. Germline V gene data show CDR1 as SQVTM and CDR2 as ANQGSEA. This chain's CDR3 is CSVDSKGTTEAFF. In DNA, the CDR3 is TGCAGCGTTGACTCCAAGGGTACTACTGAAGCTTTCTTT.

In nucleotides, the CDR3 is TGTGCCAGCAGTTCCCGGGACGGGTCCGGCGAGCAGTACTTC. The encoded protein is CASSSRDGSGEQYF. This rearrangement joins TRBV27 to TRBJ2-7; the D call may be TRBD1 or TRBD2 (5 bases each). Trimming stripped 4 bases from V and 6 bases from J, with 16 bases between. There are 14 residues in the CDR3. The germline CDR1 and CDR2 sequences are MNHEY and SMNVEV (reference sequence).

V and J are TRBV4-1 and TRBJ2-5; D unresolved. Trimming stripped 4 bases from V and 5 bases from J, with 11 bases between. This CDR3 is 13 amino acids long. The germline gives CDR1 MGHRA, CDR2 YSYEKL. CDR3 region: CASSRERRETQYF. The DNA for the CDR3 is TGCGCCAGCAGCCGCGAGAGGCGGGAGACCCAGTACTTC.

As to this clone: It may be a read error: a sequence one base away is much more abundant. The chain recombines TRBV7-9 with TRBJ1-5; D unclear. This CDR3 is 14 amino acids long. V gave up 3 bases and J gave up 0 bases, with 6 bases separating them. Per germline, CDR1 SEHNR and CDR2 FQNEAQ (reference sequence). In DNA form, the CDR3 reads TGTGCCAGCAGCTTGGACGATAGCAATCAGCCCCAGCATTTT. Protein product: CASSLDDSNQPQHF.

This chain uses TRBV11-1 with TRBJ2-1; possibly TRBD2 for D (6 bases). The germline V gene encodes CDR1 SGHAT and CDR2 FQDESV (reference sequence). The CDR3 covers 16 residues. V was clipped by 4 bases and J by 8 bases, with 21 bases between them. The CDR3 DNA reads as TGTGCCAGCAGCTCCCGAGTGAGGACCGGAGGGGATGAGCAGTTCTTC. Protein product: CASSSRVRTGGDEQFF. The full variable domain, its missing parts supplied by reference TRBV11-1 and TRBJ2-1, is EAEVAQSPRYKITEKSQAVAFWCDPISGHATLYWYRQILGQGPELLVQFQDESVVDDSQLPKDRFSAERLKGVDSTLKIQPAELGDSAMYLCASSSRVRTGGDEQFFGPGTRLTVL.

V gene TRBV4-1 combines with J gene TRBJ2-5; 8 nucleotides match TRBD1. The DNA matches TRBJ2-7 better at its end, which makes the J call doubtful. There are 15 residues in the CDR3. CDR1 MGHRA and CDR2 YSYEKL come from the germline V gene. The CDR3 region is CASSQGQGALGEQYF. Here the CDR3 DNA reads TGCGCCAGCAGCCAAGGCCAGGGGGCGCTGGGCGAGCAGTACTTC.

This clone came up once. This chain's CDR3 is CASSNSVIDTQYF. CDR3 bases: TGTGCCAGCAGCAATAGCGTGATAGATACGCAGTATTTT. V and J are TRBV11-2 and TRBJ2-3, with D tentatively TRBD2 (5 bases). The germline V and J ends were trimmed by 5 bases and 5 bases, with 11 bases remaining between them. The CDR3 has 13 residues. Per the germline V gene, CDR1 is SGHAT and CDR2 is FQNNGV. Together with reference TRBV11-2 and TRBJ2-3, the CDR3 gives the full variable domain: EAGVAQSPRYKIIEKRQSVAFWCNPISGHATLYWYQQILGQGPKLLIQFQNNGVVDDSQLPKDRFSAERLKGVDSTLKIQPAKLEDSAVYLCASSNSVIDTQYFGPGTRLTVL.

The chain combines TRBV14 with TRBJ1-1; possible D gene TRBD1, 5 bases. The CDR3 has 16 residues. Trimming removed 1 base at V and 2 bases at J, with 14 bases between. CDR1 is SGHDN and CDR2 is FVKESK in the germline V gene. For the CDR3, the DNA is TGTGCCAGCAGCCAAGCAGGGAATATACGTAACACTGAAGCTTTCTTT. Amino acid sequence: CASSQAGNIRNTEAFF.

The V call is TRBV28, the J call TRBJ2-7; D perhaps matches TRBD2 (6 bases). The CDR3 covers 13 residues. Germline V gene data show CDR1 as MDHEN and CDR2 as SYDVKM. Trimming pared 6 bases from V and 3 bases from J, leaving 12 bases between. The CDR3 nucleotides read TGTGCCAGCAGAAAGGCCGGGGGCTACGAGCAGTACTTC. Translation gives CASRKAGGYEQYF.

V gene TRBV25-1 combines with J gene TRBJ2-5; no firm D call. Germline V gene data show CDR1 as MGHDK and CDR2 as SYGVNS. The ends were cut back, 3 bases at V and 0 bases at J, with 11 bases in the middle. The CDR3 runs 15 residues. Here the CDR3 DNA reads TGTGCCAGCAGTGATGTCCGATCGTACCAAGAGACCCAGTACTTC. It specifies CASSDVRSYQETQYF.

Notes on this clone: The same CDR3 arises from other DNA sequences in this sample as well. J is TRBJ2-1 and V is TRBV5-1; 9 bases line up with TRBD2. The V segment lost 4 bases and the J segment 3 bases; nucleotides outside the gene matches: 2. The CDR3 extends over 14 amino acids. The germline CDR1 and CDR2 sequences are SGHRS and YFSETQ. DNA of the CDR3: TGCGCCAGCAGCCTAGCGGGAAGCTACAATGAGCAGTTCTTC. As protein: CASSLAGSYNEQFF.

The chain carries TRBV5-4 and TRBJ1-5; D not certain. Trimming took 4 bases from V and 0 from J, leaving 8 bases between them. Germline V gene data show CDR1 as SGHNT and CDR2 as YYREEE (reference sequence). The CDR3 is made up of 14 amino acids. CDR3 sequence reads: CASSLRGSNQPQHF. The CDR3 DNA reads TGTGCCAGCAGCCTCCGTGGTAGCAATCAGCCCCAGCATTTT.

V is TRBV19 and J is TRBJ2-1; 7 bases map to TRBD2. The CDR3 contains 15 residues. CDR1 and CDR2 from the germline V gene are LNHDA and SQIVND (reference sequence). V dropped 6 bases and J dropped 4; count of bases not matched to a gene: 9. The CDR3 region is CASRGSKGLYNEQFF. The CDR3 coding sequence is TGTGCCAGTAGGGGGAGCAAGGGACTATACAATGAGCAGTTCTTC. Supplemented by reference TRBV19 and TRBJ2-1, the full variable domain reads DGGITQSPKYLFRKEGQNVTLSCEQNLNHDAMYWYRQDPGQGLRLIYYSQIVNDFQKGDIAEGYSVSREKKESFPLTVTSAQKNPTAFYLCASRGSKGLYNEQFFGPGTRLTVL.

The J gene is TRBJ1-5, the V gene TRBV4-1, with TRBD1 as a possible D gene (6 bases). Germline loops: CDR1 MGHRA, CDR2 YSYEKL. The length of the CDR3 is 19 residues. V shed 1 base and J shed 0 bases, with 19 bases lying between them. The CDR3 protein is CASSQGSRGPPNSNQPQHF. In nucleotides, the CDR3 is TGCGCCAGCAGCCAAGGAAGCAGGGGACCACCTAATAGCAATCAGCCCCAGCATTTT.

V is TRBV10-1 and J is TRBJ2-1, with TRBD2 identical over 8 bases. The length of the CDR3 is 17 residues. V was clipped by 2 bases and J by 7 bases; unmatched bases: 13. Germline V gene lookup returns CDR1 WNHNN and CDR2 SYGVQD (reference sequence). CDR3 region: CASSEGTSGFGRNEQFF. In nucleotides, the CDR3 is TGCGCCAGCAGTGAGGGTACTAGCGGATTTGGTAGGAATGAGCAGTTCTTC.

This clone was counted a few times. The chain has TRBV29-1 and TRBJ2-3, with D possibly being TRBD1 (6 bases). The CDR3 is 13 amino acids. V lost 7 bases and J lost 4, with 15 bases in between. Germline V gene sequence: CDR1 SQVTM, CDR2 ANQGSEA. For the CDR3, the DNA is TGCAGCGCGGAAAAACAGGGTGCAGATACGCAGTATTTT. This gives the protein CSAEKQGADTQYF.

The J gene is TRBJ2-7, the V gene TRBV5-1; 10 bases fit TRBD2. The CDR3 extends over 16 amino acids. Germline V CDR1 and CDR2: SGHRS, YFSETQ. V lost 0 bases, J lost 5 bases, and 8 bases stayed unmatched. This chain's CDR3 is CASSLVLAGGRDEQYF. CDR3 nucleotides: TGCGCCAGCAGCTTGGTATTAGCGGGAGGTCGCGACGAGCAGTACTTC.